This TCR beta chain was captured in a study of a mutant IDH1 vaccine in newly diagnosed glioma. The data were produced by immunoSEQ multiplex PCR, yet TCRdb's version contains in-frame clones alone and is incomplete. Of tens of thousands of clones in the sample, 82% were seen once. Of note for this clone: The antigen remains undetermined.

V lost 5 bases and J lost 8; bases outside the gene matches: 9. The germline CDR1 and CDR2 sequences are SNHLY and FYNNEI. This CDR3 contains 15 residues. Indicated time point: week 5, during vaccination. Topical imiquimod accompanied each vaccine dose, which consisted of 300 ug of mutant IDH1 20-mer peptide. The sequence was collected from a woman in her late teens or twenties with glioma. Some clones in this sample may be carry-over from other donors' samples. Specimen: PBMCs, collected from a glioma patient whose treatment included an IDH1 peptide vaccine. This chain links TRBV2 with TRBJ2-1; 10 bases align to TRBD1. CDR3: CASSIPGQGLDEQFF. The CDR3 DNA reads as TGTGCCAGCAGTATACCGGGACAGGGGTTAGATGAGCAGTTCTTC.